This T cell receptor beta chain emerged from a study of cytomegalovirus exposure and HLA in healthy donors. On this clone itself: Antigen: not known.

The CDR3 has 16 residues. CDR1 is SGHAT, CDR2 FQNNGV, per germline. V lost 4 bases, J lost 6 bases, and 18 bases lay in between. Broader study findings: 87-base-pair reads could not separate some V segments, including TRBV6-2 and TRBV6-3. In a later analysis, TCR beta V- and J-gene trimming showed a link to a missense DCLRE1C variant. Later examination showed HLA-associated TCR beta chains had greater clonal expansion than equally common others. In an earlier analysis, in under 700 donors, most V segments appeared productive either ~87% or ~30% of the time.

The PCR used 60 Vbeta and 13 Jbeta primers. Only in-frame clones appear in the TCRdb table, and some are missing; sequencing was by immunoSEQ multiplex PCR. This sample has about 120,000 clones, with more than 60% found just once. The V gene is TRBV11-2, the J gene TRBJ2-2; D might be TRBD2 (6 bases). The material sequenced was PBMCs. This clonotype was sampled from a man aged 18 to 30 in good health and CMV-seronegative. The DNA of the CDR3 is TGTGCCAGCAGCTACCGACTCCCCGGGGGAGCCGGGGAGCTGTTTTTT. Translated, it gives CASSYRLPGGAGELFF.